What follows are 5 T cell receptor beta chains derived from one specimen sequenced in a study of blood T cell repertoires in COVID-19. Profiled with immunoSEQ multiplex PCR; TCRdb holds only in-frame clones, not every one. The sample includes a few hundred thousand clones, around four fifths of them seen just once. The specimen was PBMCs or T cells enriched from blood (not recorded which). The receptors shown here come from a woman aged 50 to 60 who had recovered from COVID-19.

V is TRBV7-9 and J is TRBJ1-1; no reliable D call. Germline CDR1 SEHNR, CDR2 FQNEAQ (reference sequence). Trimming took 1 base from V and 0 from J, leaving 9 bases between them. This CDR3 is built from 15 residues. Here the CDR3 DNA reads TGTGCCAGCAGCTTAGGTCCGGGGTTGAACACTGAAGCTTTCTTT. This codes for CASSLGPGLNTEAFF.

This clone was observed a single time. In DNA form, the CDR3 reads TGTGCCACCGGGGTGGGTAGCAATCAGCCCCAGCATTTT. Residues: CATGVGSNQPQHF. The chain joins TRBV10-3 to TRBJ1-5; D ambiguous. Trimming stripped 10 bases from V and 0 bases from J, with 10 bases between. This CDR3 comprises 13 residues. Looked up from germline, CDR1 is ENHRY and CDR2 is SYGVKD.

A single count supports this clone. The chain joins TRBV11-3 to TRBJ1-1; unclear D gene. CDR3 length equals 15 residues. The germline CDR1 and CDR2 sequences are SGHNT and YENEEA. V dropped 0 bases and J dropped 3 bases, with 11 bases sitting between them. The CDR3 protein is CASSLDVGGHTEAFF. DNA for the CDR3: TGTGCCAGCAGCTTAGATGTAGGCGGGCACACTGAAGCTTTCTTT.

The gene calls are TRBV7-2 and TRBJ2-7, with 10 bases lining up with TRBD1. Germline trimming cut 5 bases from V and 3 bases from J; bases unmatched to any gene: 1. The CDR3 spans 13 residues. The germline gives CDR1 SGHTA, CDR2 FQGNSA. CDR3 nucleotide sequence: TGTGCCAGCAGCCGGGACAGGGGCTACGAGCAGTACTTC. It yields the protein CASSRDRGYEQYF. Full variable domain (missing parts from reference TRBV7-2 and TRBJ2-7): GAGVSQSPSNKVTEKGKDVELRCDPISGHTALYWYRQSLGQGLEFLIYFQGNSAPDKSGLPSDRFSAERTGGSVSTLTIQRTQQEDSAVYLCASSRDRGYEQYFGPGTRLTVT.

V and J are TRBV7-3 and TRBJ2-5, with D unclear. This CDR3 is built from 14 residues. Trimming cost V 2 bases and J 5 bases, with 12 bases left between them. Germline V gene data show CDR1 as SGHTA and CDR2 as FQGTGA. This CDR3 reads CASSLGRGTETQYF. The DNA for the CDR3 is TGTGCCAGCAGCTTAGGTCGCGGTACGGAGACCCAGTACTTC.